This T cell receptor beta chain was observed in a study of blood T cells in healthy people across ages. Overall study: Every two T cells gave about one barcoded beta molecule via template switching.

Points from the study as a whole: Diversity was estimated from one million T cells, and these estimates were considered underestimates.

Using a J-beta primer mix together with a sample-barcoded 5' primer, a second PCR was run for roughly 6 to 11 cycles. Each cDNA molecule was tagged by a template-switch adaptor with 12 random nucleotides. MiXCR, run by TCRdb on the 5' RACE reads, gives a single entry per CDR3 protein. The sample contains roughly 1,500,000 distinct CDR3 sequences, approximately 42% of which appear only once. The ends lost 7 bases at V and 5 bases at J; junction bases unmatched: 10. This CDR3 comprises 14 residues. Germline CDR1 is DFQATT and CDR2 is SNEGSKA (reference sequence). This clonotype was observed a handful of times. Its cognate antigen is unknown.

The receptor's source is a woman under 30 in good health. The material sequenced was blood. The chain is built from TRBV20-1 and TRBJ1-5, with TRBD1 matching 8 bases. The CDR3 DNA is TGCAGTGTGCAAAGGACAGGGAGAGATCAGCCCCAGCATTTT. Translated: CSVQRTGRDQPQHF.